This TCR beta chain was captured by sequencing in a study of cytomegalovirus exposure and HLA in healthy donors. Across the whole study: Among around 200 million T cells, an earlier analysis found about 100 million unique TCR beta sequences. Study-level findings and limits: Researchers reported in a later analysis that a missense DCLRE1C variant was tied to TCR beta V- and J-gene trimming.

This clone was found a few times. The target antigen is unknown. Distinct nucleotide sequences in the sample also encode this CDR3. The PCR employed 60 Vbeta primers together with 13 Jbeta primers. Here immunoSEQ multiplex PCR was the method, and the copy in TCRdb shows in-frame clones only, minus some. Of about 160,000 clones in the sample, roughly 78% are singletons; the top ten hold 7% to 7.5%. V lost 2 bases, J lost 5 bases, and 4 bases stayed unmatched. The germline V gene encodes CDR1 SGHTA and CDR2 FQGNSA. The CDR3 covers 14 residues. Unrecorded immune exposure was likely among donors, who were nominally healthy when sampled.

The sample was PBMCs. The gene calls are TRBV7-2 and TRBJ1-1, with TRBD1 matching 8 bases. This clonotype originated in a man aged 35 to 55 in good health and CMV-seropositive. CDR3 in DNA: TGTGCCAGCAGCTTACCGACAGGGGCGACTGAAGCTTTCTTT. This translates into CASSLPTGATEAFF. Full variable domain (remainder filled in from reference TRBV7-2 and TRBJ1-1): GAGVSQSPSNKVTEKGKDVELRCDPISGHTALYWYRQSLGQGLEFLIYFQGNSAPDKSGLPSDRFSAERTGGSVSTLTIQRTQQEDSAVYLCASSLPTGATEAFFGQGTRLTVV.